The 7 T cell receptor beta chains presented below share a single source sample, sequenced in a study of blood T cell repertoires in COVID-19. The table came from immunoSEQ multiplex PCR; TCRdb's copy has only in-frame clones and leaves some out. This table has around 95,000 clones, 91% appearing once. The sequenced material came from peripheral blood. The receptor set was obtained from a man aged 45-65 years with active COVID-19.

This chain joins TRBV12-3 or TRBV12-4 and TRBJ2-7; possibly TRBD1 for D (6 bases). With 8 bases removed from V and 5 bases from J, the gap between germline ends came to 16 bases. This CDR3 contains 13 residues. This CDR3 reads CASPGVIVHEQYF. The DNA for the CDR3 is TGTGCCAGCCCAGGGGTAATCGTCCACGAGCAGTACTTC.

The chain links TRBV27 to TRBJ2-1; TRBD2 might be the D (6 bases). Per the germline V gene, CDR1 is MNHEY and CDR2 is SMNVEV (reference sequence). There are 15 residues in the CDR3. V was clipped by 6 bases and J by 6 bases, with 18 bases between them. The DNA of the CDR3 is TGTGCCAGCAGCCCAGATCTAGCGACTGTCAATGAGCAGTTCTTC. Residues: CASSPDLATVNEQFF.

The chain recombines TRBV11-2 with TRBJ2-7; maybe TRBD1 (5 bases). The V end lost 5 bases, the J end lost 0 bases, and 20 bases lay between the germline ends. The CDR3 has 17 residues. Germline values: CDR1 SGHAT, CDR2 FQNNGV. Written as DNA, the CDR3 is TGTGCCAGCAGCCTTAGTAGTGGGGCGGAAAGCTCCTACGAGCAGTACGTC. Translating it yields CASSLSSGAESSYEQYV.

The V and J genes are TRBV19 and TRBJ2-1; TRBD1 aligns across 7 bases. The CDR3 runs 14 residues. Losses at the gene ends were 3 bases for V and 6 bases for J; bases not matched to a gene: 5. CDR1 and CDR2 from the germline V gene are LNHDA and SQIVND (reference sequence). This CDR3 reads CASSMDRIGNEQFF. Written as DNA, the CDR3 is TGTGCCAGTAGTATGGACAGGATTGGCAATGAGCAGTTCTTC.

The chain carries TRBV4-1 and TRBJ2-5; maybe TRBD2 (6 bases). This CDR3 region has 13 residues. Germline V gene lookup returns CDR1 MGHRA and CDR2 YSYEKL. The ends were cut back, 8 bases at V and 0 bases at J, with 10 bases in the middle. This chain's CDR3 is CASGTLYQETQYF. The CDR3 DNA sequence: TGCGCCAGCGGGACTTTGTACCAAGAGACCCAGTACTTC.

This sequence joins TRBV11-1 and TRBJ1-4, with unresolved D. The V end lost 4 bases, the J end lost 8 bases, and 14 bases lay between the germline ends. The CDR3 runs 14 residues. Per germline, CDR1 SGHAT and CDR2 FQDESV (reference sequence). The chain's CDR3 is CASSSSSAMEKLFF. CDR3 sequence (DNA): TGTGCCAGCAGCTCCTCCAGCGCGATGGAAAAACTGTTTTTT.

The V gene is TRBV5-1, the J gene TRBJ2-3; TRBD2 matches 9 bases. Trimming took 0 bases from V and 1 from J; bases not matched to a gene: 3. The CDR3 extends over 16 amino acids. Germline CDR1 reads SGHRS; CDR2 reads YFSETQ. DNA of the CDR3: TGCGCCAGCAGCTTGGAAATAGCGGGGGGCACAGATACGCAGTATTTT. Translation gives CASSLEIAGGTDTQYF.